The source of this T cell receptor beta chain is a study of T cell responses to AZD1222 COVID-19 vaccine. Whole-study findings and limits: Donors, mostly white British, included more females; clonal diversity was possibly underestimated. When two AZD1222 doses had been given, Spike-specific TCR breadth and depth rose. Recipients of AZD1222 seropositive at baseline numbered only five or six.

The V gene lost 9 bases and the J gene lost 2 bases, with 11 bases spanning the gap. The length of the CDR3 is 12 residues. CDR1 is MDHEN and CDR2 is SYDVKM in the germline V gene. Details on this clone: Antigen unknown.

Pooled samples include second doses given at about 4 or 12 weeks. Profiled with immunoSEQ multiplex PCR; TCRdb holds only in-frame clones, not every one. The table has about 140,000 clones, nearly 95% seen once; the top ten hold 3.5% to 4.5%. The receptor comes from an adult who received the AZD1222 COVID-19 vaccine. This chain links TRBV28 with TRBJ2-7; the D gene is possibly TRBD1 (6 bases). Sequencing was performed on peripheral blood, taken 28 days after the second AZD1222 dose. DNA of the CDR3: TGTGCCAGTACCGGGACAACCTACGAGCAGTACTTC. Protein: CASTGTTYEQYF.